Listed below are T cell receptor beta chains from one sample, sequenced in a study of identical twins. TCRdb passed the 5' RACE reads through MiXCR, listing each CDR3 protein once. The sample shows fewer than 900,000 distinct CDR3 sequences, 18% of them seen only once. These data are also associated with another study on T cells expressing NK-cell markers.

The sample consisted of PBMCs. The receptors were gathered from a young woman in good health. The CDR3 runs from the conserved cysteine through the conserved F or W. A D gene is named only where the DNA matches it firmly. Some rows mark clone size as missing; the rest say once, few, many or name a class of expanded clone.

d_call j_call clone_size v_call cdr3_aa cdr3_nt
. TRBJ2-2 few TRBV7-3 CASSLGYQFGELFF TGTGCCAGCAGTCTAGGCTACCAGTTTGGGGAGCTGTTTTTT
. TRBJ1-5 . TRBV10-3 CAISAGVNQPQHF TGTGCCATCAGCGCAGGGGTCAATCAGCCCCAGCATTTT
. TRBJ2-7 . TRBV3-1 CASSQGGTVGYF TGTGCCAGCAGCCAAGGAGGTACGGTAGGGTACTTC
TRBD1 TRBJ2-7 . TRBV7-2 CASSSGTGAPLEQYF TGTGCCAGCAGCTCCGGGACAGGGGCTCCCCTCGAGCAGTACTTC
TRBD1 TRBJ2-1 . TRBV29-1 CSALWDRGQFF TGCAGCGCCCTGTGGGACAGGGGCCAGTTCTTC
. TRBJ2-7 . TRBV30 CAWSFREYEQYF TGTGCCTGGAGTTTCAGGGAGTACGAGCAGTACTTC
TRBD2 TRBJ2-3 . TRBV10-3 CATTSGGAEDTQYF TGTGCCACAACTAGCGGGGGGGCCGAAGATACGCAGTATTTT
. TRBJ2-5 few TRBV18 CASSEQRETQYF TGTGCCAGCTCCGAACAAAGGGAGACCCAGTACTTC
TRBD1 TRBJ1-1 few TRBV5-1 CASVGQGRTEAFF TGCGCCAGCGTGGGACAGGGGAGGACTGAAGCTTTCTTT
. TRBJ1-1 few TRBV29-1 CSVGRSGNTEALF TGCAGCGTTGGAAGGAGCGGGAACACTGAAGCTCTCTTT
TRBD1 TRBJ1-1 many TRBV6-5 CASSYGTGNTEAFF TGTGCCAGCAGTTACGGGACAGGGAACACTGAAGCTTTCTTT
TRBD2 TRBJ2-1 . TRBV29-1 CSSRSELADSYNEQFF TGCAGCTCAAGAAGCGAACTAGCGGACTCCTACAATGAGCAGTTCTTC
TRBD2 TRBJ2-1 few TRBV6-1 CASRTSSRAHNEQFF TGTGCCAGCAGGACTAGCTCTAGAGCCCACAATGAGCAGTTCTTC
TRBD1 TRBJ1-5 few TRBV7-8 CASSLWTGQDQPQHF TGTGCCAGCAGCTTATGGACAGGTCAAGATCAGCCCCAGCATTTT
. TRBJ1-2 . TRBV12-3/TRBV12-4 CASSLLLTGYGYTF TGTGCCAGCAGCCTCCTACTAACAGGCTATGGCTACACCTTC
. TRBJ2-2 few TRBV20-1 CSAREFRGTGELFF TGCAGTGCTAGGGAATTCAGGGGAACCGGGGAGCTGTTTTTT
TRBD1 TRBJ2-5 few TRBV20-1 CSAPPGGLTQYF TGCAGTGCCCCGCCAGGGGGCTTGACCCAGTACTTC
. TRBJ1-2 few TRBV10-2 CASSESAGSSGYTF TGCGCCAGCAGTGAGTCTGCTGGATCGAGCGGCTACACCTTC
TRBD2 TRBJ2-5 few TRBV11-2 CASSFDYGGGQETQYF TGTGCCAGCAGCTTCGATTACGGGGGGGGCCAAGAGACCCAGTACTTC
TRBD2 TRBJ2-2 . TRBV10-3 CATYGTRNTGELFF TGTGCCACCTACGGGACTAGGAACACCGGGGAGCTGTTTTTT
. TRBJ2-7 . TRBV21-1 CASSKGHPSIHEQYF TGTGCCAGCAGCAAAGGGCACCCCTCGATCCACGAGCAGTACTTC
. TRBJ2-1 . TRBV18 CASSEVRAGNAVNEQFF TGTGCCAGCTCCGAGGTTCGGGCGGGGAACGCCGTCAATGAGCAGTTCTTC
TRBD1 TRBJ2-7 . TRBV5-6 CASSSDRAERTATVYEQYF TGTGCCAGCAGCTCGGACAGGGCGGAGAGAACGGCGACGGTCTACGAGCAGTACTTC
. TRBJ1-6 few TRBV4-3 CASSQDAGAVSPLHF TGCGCCAGCAGCCAAGATGCAGGCGCGGTCTCGCCCCTCCACTTT
. TRBJ2-2 . TRBV6-1 CASHRTTGELFF TGTGCCAGCCATAGAACCACCGGGGAGCTGTTTTTT
TRBD2 TRBJ2-1 many TRBV29-1 CSVATSGRSTYNEQFF TGCAGCGTCGCCACTAGCGGGAGGTCTACCTACAATGAGCAGTTCTTC
TRBD2 TRBJ2-3 . TRBV2 CASSRGLAGRADTQYF TGTGCCAGCAGCCGTGGACTAGCGGGAAGGGCAGATACGCAGTATTTT
TRBD2 TRBJ2-1 . TRBV20-1 CSATAGGPDEQFF TGCAGTGCTACAGCGGGGGGGCCCGATGAGCAGTTCTTC
. TRBJ1-1 . TRBV12-3/TRBV12-4 CASILGNTEAFF TGTGCCAGCATCCTCGGTAACACTGAAGCTTTCTTT
TRBD1 TRBJ2-7 . TRBV7-9 CATGERQGGYEQYF TGTGCCACCGGAGAGAGACAGGGCGGCTACGAGCAGTACTTC
TRBD1 TRBJ1-5 . TRBV19 CATGQGLQPQHF TGTGCCACCGGACAGGGACTTCAGCCCCAGCATTTT
TRBD2 TRBJ2-3 . TRBV12-3/TRBV12-4 CASSSGGRPTDTQYF TGTGCCAGCTCTAGCGGGGGGCGGCCCACAGATACGCAGTATTTT
TRBD1 TRBJ1-2 . TRBV10-3 CAISEGRGIGNYGYTF TGTGCCATCAGTGAGGGCAGGGGGATCGGAAACTATGGCTACACCTTC
. TRBJ2-1 few TRBV2 CAGSGYNEQFF TGTGCCGGAAGCGGATACAATGAGCAGTTCTTC
TRBD2 TRBJ2-1 few TRBV9 CASSVQAGGSYNEQFF TGTGCCAGCAGCGTTCAAGCGGGGGGCTCCTACAATGAGCAGTTCTTC
. TRBJ2-7 few TRBV7-9 CASSLKDPSASDYEQYF TGTGCCAGCAGCTTAAAGGACCCGAGTGCTAGCGACTACGAGCAGTACTTC
. TRBJ2-2 . TRBV20-1 CSAVHAATGELFF TGCAGTGCAGTACATGCAGCAACCGGGGAGCTGTTTTTT
. TRBJ1-3 many TRBV5-1 CASSSGRSYSGNTIYF TGCGCCAGCAGCTCCGGACGGTCCTACTCTGGAAACACCATATATTTT
. TRBJ2-1 few TRBV7-2 CASSLNPSNEQFF TGTGCCAGCAGCTTAAACCCCTCCAATGAGCAGTTCTTC
TRBD2 TRBJ2-3 few TRBV27 CASSFRLAGGLTDTQYF TGTGCCAGCAGTTTCCGACTAGCGGGGGGCCTCACAGATACGCAGTATTTT
. TRBJ2-1 . TRBV7-8 CASSLGDPRYNEQFF TGTGCCAGCAGCCTGGGGGACCCTAGGTACAATGAGCAGTTCTTC